This T cell receptor (beta chain) was sequenced during a study of cytotoxic CD8 clonotypes in ibrutinib-treated CLL. Study-wide context: A median approximately 12 months of treatment, range 6 to 36, preceded the collection of response samples.

Data came from immunoSEQ multiplex PCR; TCRdb stores just in-frame clones and leaves some out. This table has nearly 300,000 clones, 60% to 80% appearing once. Germline V gene lookup returns CDR1 MGHRA and CDR2 YSYEKL. V was pared by 0 bases and J by 2 bases, with 14 bases between. This CDR3 is 16 amino acids long. The TCR beta libraries used approximately 2 micrograms of genomic DNA that came from cryopreserved PBMCs. Study findings and constraints: For progressing versus sustained-remission patients, sampling times were not the same.

This clone was seen a single time. Its cognate antigen is unknown. The J gene is TRBJ2-7, the V gene TRBV4-1; D ambiguous. This clonotype was obtained from a human donor with chronic lymphocytic leukemia. The specimen comprised PBMCs, sampled at disease progression, from a patient treated with ibrutinib. In DNA form, the CDR3 reads TGCGCCAGCAGCCAAGACCCCTCCCGGTCGGCCTACGAGCAGTACTTC. This encodes CASSQDPSRSAYEQYF.